The present entry profiles one T cell receptor (beta chain) with its context. The data belong to a study of blood T cell repertoires in COVID-19. At the level of the study: PBMCs, B-cell-depleted T cells, or T cells were the source of the cDNA or gDNA that made up the material.

Original processing methods: Reference gene primer amplification gave nucleated cell count estimates. TCRdb's copy holds only in-frame clones and misses some; the assay was immunoSEQ multiplex PCR. Clone size and V and J calls were adopted from that table, with D and trimming inferred from the DNA. Counted here are around 40,000 clones, about 90% occurring once; the ten biggest clones make up less than 7%. The CDR3 loop spans 19 amino acids. J was trimmed by 6 bases and V by 0 bases; bases with no gene match: 13. Germline lookup yields CDR1 LGHNA and CDR2 YNFKEQ. Sequenced input: peripheral blood. The receptor was derived from a woman older than 75 with acute or convalescent COVID-19. The V and J genes are TRBV4-2 and TRBJ2-2; 10 nucleotides align to TRBD2. The CDR3, as DNA: TGTGCCAGCAGCCAAGAGACGGGACTAGCGAGCCCCTGGGCCGGGGAGCTGTTTTTT. It encodes CASSQETGLASPWAGELFF.